One TCR beta chain is described in this entry. Its antigen is still unknown. The input lacks base qualities; no much larger clone sits a single base away. The data were taken from a study of T cell responses to AZD1222 COVID-19 vaccine (dated by TCRdb to the early 2020s). Study-level background: A total of 240 or so trial participants underwent TCR sequencing, of whom approximately 200 had received two doses of AZD1222 and 26 had received two doses of the MenACWY control vaccine. Trial participants were enrolled by age into 18-55, 56-69 and 70-plus year subgroups, with roughly 160, 29 and 62 TCR-sequenced participants respectively.

This specimen's time point label, interpreted: baseline before first vaccination. The intended sense of this specimen's treatment or condition label: meningococcal conjugate vaccine given as trial control. Vaccinee samples were obtained from the UK trials COV001 and COV002, which included a single-blind randomized controlled phase 2/3 trial of AZD1222 (ChAdOx1 nCoV-19) in healthy adults. For TCRbeta chain sequencing, PBMC samples from trial participants were taken at day 0 and at day 28 after the second dose. The cysteine opens and the phenylalanine closes a CDR3 of 15 amino acids. Here the CDR3 DNA is all that survives: 45 bases in frame from base 1. CDR1 and CDR2 are read off the germline V gene as SGHAT and FQNNGV. Ends trimmed: V by 5 bases, J by 4 bases; bases unmatched to a gene: 9. The CDR3 regions of human TCRbeta chains were analyzed by immunosequencing. The authors processed their data as follows. Repertoire TCRs were matched against a reference library of SARS-CoV-2-specific TCRs generated with the MIRA antigen-specificity platform. Breadth was defined as the fraction of unique TCRs that were SARS-CoV-2-associated. Depth was defined as the fraction of total T cells that were SARS-CoV-2-associated. Using the MIRA data, each spike-specific TCR was mapped to the spike region that the TCR reacts to and placed in a CD4 or CD8 class. Log10-transformed breadth and depth values were compared by one-way ANOVA with Sidak's multiple comparisons tests. This is the immuneACCESS table as TCRdb keeps it, with only in-frame sequences that have V and J called. A part of the clones is gone; compared with another copy, unresolved V genes explain less than half, and the rest is unexplained. The DNA was the basis for D and trimming; V, J and clone size are from that table. Within this sample are roughly 80,000 clones, with approximately 90% of them counted one time only. In total, the top ten clones hold roughly 4.5% of the sample.

What the study reported, not specific to this receptor: CD4 TCRs associated with the vaccine covered the entire spike protein, and the dominant responses were in regions 160-218 and 743-854. No day 14 peak-response samples were available, so repertoires were characterized only after the peak T cell response. Conclusions about previously exposed vaccinees are limited, since just a handful of AZD1222 recipients were seropositive for SARS-CoV-2 at baseline. A significant rise in spike-specific TCR breadth and depth was observed after two AZD1222 doses relative to day 0 and relative to MenACWY recipients. Nearly half of unique spike-specific TCRs reportedly recognized epitopes outside regions mutated in the B.1.351 and B.1.1.7 variants. Participants were mostly white British, with more females than males. The authors suggested clonal diversity may have been underestimated. In the small 56-69-year group, the increase in depth fell short of significance, most likely because of low power.

The chain was built from TRBV11-2 and TRBJ2-7; 9 nucleotides in the junction match TRBD2. The sequence was obtained from an adult in good health. Here the sequenced sample was peripheral blood, taken on day 0 of MenACWY control vaccination. In nucleotides, the sequence is TGTGCCAGCAGCGGATCTAGCGGGACCCCTTACGAGCAGTACTTC. Its protein product is CASSGSSGTPYEQYF.